Detailed here is one TCR beta chain. Its antigen is undetermined. The CDR3 covers 17 residues. CDR1 is MNHEY, CDR2 SMNVEV, per germline (reference sequence). J gave up 4 bases and V 4 bases, and 14 bases lay outside the gene matches. This table comes from immunoSEQ multiplex PCR, and its TCRdb copy is limited to in-frame clones, with some not included. This table holds about 130,000 clones, 70% to 90% found once. These data come from a study of T cell responses to AZD1222 COVID-19 vaccine. Study results and caveats: Repertoire sampling happened only post peak T cell response. Recipients of two AZD1222 doses showed rising Spike-specific TCR breadth and depth. Seropositivity was recorded at baseline in only a handful of AZD1222 recipients. Of spike-specific TCRs, nearly half reportedly target regions left unmutated in variants.

The rearrangement links TRBV27 to TRBJ1-2; TRBD1 aligns across 8 bases. Sequenced here: peripheral blood, sampled on day 0 of AZD1222 vaccination. The sequence derives from an adult in good health. This CDR3 is CASSSLRAGGTSYGYTF. For the CDR3, the DNA is TGTGCCAGCAGTTCCCTTCGGGCAGGGGGCACCTCCTATGGCTACACCTTC.